Shown below are 10 T cell receptor beta chains from a single sample sequenced in a study of tumor-infiltrating lymphocytes in primary liver carcinoma. Researchers drew blood RNA from unsorted whole blood and extracted germline DNA as well. The authors made TCR beta cDNA from around 500 ng total RNA with a constant-region primer. TCR beta libraries came from three nested multiplex PCR rounds using slightly modified ARM-PCR. A C-beta reverse primer was combined with TRBV1-TRBV30 forward primers in the first two PCR rounds, and each round had around 11 cycles. TCRdb re-analysed the multiplex PCR reads in MiXCR, keeping a single row per CDR3 protein. There are 250,000 to 400,000 distinct CDR3 sequences in the sample; roughly two thirds occur only once, and approximately 9% lies in the top ten. Sequenced sample: peripheral blood. The receptors here all came from a man between 40 and 49 years old with primary liver carcinoma and hepatitis B virus infection.

The gene calls are TRBV20-1 and TRBJ2-7; 10 positions agree with TRBD2. Looked up from germline, CDR1 is DFQATT and CDR2 is SNEGSKA (reference sequence). The CDR3 has 15 residues. With 3 bases clipped from V and 2 bases from J, the junction kept 7 bases outside the gene matches. DNA of the CDR3: TGCAGTGCTAGTGGTACTAGCGGGGATACCTACGAGCAGTACTTC. The encoded protein is CSASGTSGDTYEQYF.

Comment on this clonotype: The conserved final phenylalanine or tryptophan is absent from the CDR3, which likely points to a read error. The chain has TRBV5-4 and TRBJ2-1; D is tentatively TRBD1 or TRBD2 (7 bases each). V shed 10 bases and J shed 13 bases, with 24 bases lying between them. The CDR3 loop spans 13 amino acids. Germline values: CDR1 SGHNT, CDR2 YYREEE (reference sequence). CDR3 residues: CAGTGGDRAPQFS. CDR3 coding DNA: TGTGCCGGCACGGGAGGAGACAGGGCCCCCCAGTTCTCC.

With respect to this clonotype: One end of the junction fails to match germline, which may point to a read error. J is TRBJ1-5 and V is TRBV4-1, with D possibly matching TRBD1 (5 bases). Germline loops: CDR1 MGHRA, CDR2 YSYEKL. The CDR3 totals 15 residues. Written as DNA, the CDR3 is TGCGCCAGCAGCGTGGGCGGGAGGGGCAATCTGCCCCAGCACTTT. Amino acids: CASSVGGRGNLPQHF.

In its sample, this clonotype was seen once. The rearrangement uses TRBV12-5 and TRBJ2-1; 8 nucleotides align to TRBD2. Per the germline V gene, CDR1 is LGHNT and CDR2 is FRNRAP. The CDR3 is 17 amino acids. CDR3 DNA: TGTGCCAGCATTTTTAAGGTCACGGGACTAGAAGACAATGAGCAGTTCTTC. Translated: CASIFKVTGLEDNEQFF. Full variable domain (remainder filled in from reference TRBV12-5 and TRBJ2-1): DARVTQTPRHKVTEMGQEVTMRCQPILGHNTVFWYRQTMMQGLELLAYFRNRAPLDDSGMPKDRFSAEMPDATLATLKIQPSEPRDSAVYFCASIFKVTGLEDNEQFFGPGTRLTVL.

With regard to this clonotype: One end of the junction fails to match germline, which may point to a read error. The chain is built from TRBV6-1 and TRBJ2-5, with unresolved D. The CDR3 length is 16 residues. Per the germline V gene, CDR1 is MNHNS and CDR2 is SASEGT. The CDR3 sequence: CASTEDMALGQETQYF. As DNA, the CDR3 is TGTGCCAGCACTGAAGATATGGCGCTAGGTCAAGAGACCCAGTACTTC.

On this clonotype itself: A much larger clone lies one base from this, so it may be a read error. The V call is TRBV6-2 or TRBV6-3, the J call TRBJ2-1, with D perhaps given as TRBD1 or TRBD2 (5 bases each). The end of the DNA fits TRBJ2-7 better, so the J call may be wrong. Germline-derived CDR1 and CDR2 are MNHEY and SVGEGT. The CDR3 runs 13 residues. The CDR3 loop reads CATGDAPGNEQYF. CDR3 nucleotide sequence: TGTGCCACCGGGGACGCCCCCGGGAATGAGCAGTACTTC.

With respect to this clonotype: This is likely a read error, given that the CDR3 carries no conserved phenylalanine or tryptophan at its end. The CDR3 bases are TGCGCCAGCAGCTTTCCCGGATCGGCCCAAGAGACCCAGTACATC. Residues: CASSFPGSAQETQYI. J is TRBJ2-5 and V is TRBV5-1; D is undetermined. In germline, CDR1 is SGHRS, CDR2 YFSETQ. Trimming took 2 bases from V and 1 from J, leaving 12 bases between them. This CDR3 comprises 15 residues.

This clonotype was counted a few times. The chain has TRBV4-3 and TRBJ1-2, with D tentatively TRBD1 (5 bases). V lost 3 bases and J lost 4, with 15 bases in between. The CDR3 totals 15 residues. Germline values: CDR1 LGHNA, CDR2 YSLEER. The CDR3 DNA follows: TGCGCCAGCAGCCAGAATGCTCAGGGAGCCTATGGCTACACCTTC. This translates into CASSQNAQGAYGYTF.

In the case of this clonotype: One base away lies a much larger clone, so this may be a sequencing read error. The CDR3 here is CCVELAGRYNEQFF. For the CDR3, the DNA is TGCTGCGTTGAGCTTGCGGGGAGGTACAATGAGCAGTTCTTC. The chain uses TRBV29-1 and TRBJ2-1; D is perhaps TRBD2 (6 bases). The CDR3 loop spans 14 amino acids. Germline assignment: CDR1 SQVTM and CDR2 ANQGSEA.

In its sample, this clonotype was seen a few times. The gene calls are TRBV28 and TRBJ2-5; TRBD2 aligns across 8 bases. This CDR3 region has 17 residues. J gave up 2 bases and V 2 bases, and 10 bases lay outside the gene matches. Per the germline V gene, CDR1 is MDHEN and CDR2 is SYDVKM. CDR3 in amino acids: CASSLASAGGPQETQYF. The CDR3 coding sequence is TGTGCCAGCAGTTTAGCATCGGCGGGAGGTCCACAAGAGACCCAGTACTTC.